The sequence of this T cell receptor (beta chain) was determined in a study of blood T cell repertoires in COVID-19. Study-wide context: COVID-19 samples, acute and convalescent, were from the United States, Italy and Spain.

Profiling relied on immunoSEQ multiplex PCR, and the TCRdb table lists in-frame clones only, not all of them. The table has about 100,000 clones, around four fifths seen once. The CDR3 is made up of 12 amino acids. Germline assignment: CDR1 SNHLY and CDR2 FYNNEI. Trimming removed 6 bases from V and 14 bases from J; junction bases left unmatched: 6. The sequence came from a woman in her sixties or seventies with acute or convalescent COVID-19. The V and J genes are TRBV2 and TRBJ1-6, with 8 bases that match TRBD1. The sample taken for sequencing was peripheral blood. CDR3 amino acids: CASRGQGLSLHF. The DNA for the CDR3 is TGTGCCAGCAGAGGACAGGGCCTATCCCTCCACTTT.